The 32 T cell receptor beta chains below were found in one sample sequenced in a study of T cell responses to AZD1222 COVID-19 vaccine. Sequencing was performed with immunoSEQ multiplex PCR; in TCRdb, only in-frame clones are kept and a portion is missing. The profile shows about 110,000 clones, about 82% of them singletons. The sample was peripheral blood, taken on day 0 of AZD1222 vaccination. The receptors were gathered from an adult in good health.

This rearrangement joins TRBV28 to TRBJ1-1, with 7 bases that match TRBD1. The CDR3 is made up of 14 amino acids. J lost 8 bases, V lost 5 bases, and 11 bases had no gene match. Germline V gives CDR1 MDHEN, CDR2 SYDVKM. CDR3 DNA sequence: TGTGCCAGCAGTGTGGACAGGATCGAGAGCGAAGCTTTCTTT. Translation gives CASSVDRIESEAFF.

This chain joins TRBV25-1 and TRBJ1-2; a possible D gene is TRBD1 (5 bases). From germline, CDR1 is MGHDK and CDR2 SYGVNS. V was cut by 1 base and J by 5 bases, with 11 bases left in between. The CDR3 is 14 amino acids. CDR3 coding DNA: TGTGCCAGCAGTGAATGGCAGGGTCTATATGGCTACACCTTC. Translated: CASSEWQGLYGYTF.

The gene calls are TRBV2 and TRBJ1-2, with TRBD1 as a possible D gene (5 bases). From germline, CDR1 is SNHLY and CDR2 FYNNEI. This CDR3 is 13 amino acids long. V shed 6 bases and J shed 4 bases, with 12 bases lying between them. CDR3: CASSVAGSYGYTF. The CDR3 nucleotides read TGTGCCAGCAGCGTCGCAGGGAGCTATGGCTACACCTTC.

The J gene is TRBJ2-2, the V gene TRBV6-5; 7 bases are a match to TRBD2. The germline V gene encodes CDR1 MNHEY and CDR2 SVGAGI. Trimming cost V 6 bases and J 6 bases; bases outside gene matches: 7. CDR3 length: 14 residues. The CDR3 DNA sequence: TGTGCCAGCAGAGGCCCACTAGCGTCCGGGGAGCTGTTTTTT. It codes for CASRGPLASGELFF.

The chain employs TRBV7-3 and TRBJ2-7; no reliable D call. Germline lookup yields CDR1 SGHTA and CDR2 FQGTGA. The CDR3 is made up of 13 amino acids. The germline V and J ends were trimmed by 5 bases and 3 bases, with 11 bases remaining between them. The CDR3, as DNA: TGTGCCAGCAGCCTAGACATTAACTACGAGCAGTACTTC. It yields the protein CASSLDINYEQYF.

The chain links TRBV5-1 to TRBJ2-7, with D possibly TRBD1 on 6 matching bases. V lost 3 bases to trimming and J lost 5 bases, with 15 bases between them. CDR1 and CDR2 from the germline V gene are SGHRS and YFSETQ. CDR3 size: 14 residues. CDR3 DNA sequence: TGCGCCAGCAGCTCAAAGGGGGTAAAGGACGAGCAGTACTTC. Translation: CASSSKGVKDEQYF.

Worth noting for this clone: The conserved phenylalanine or tryptophan is not found at the CDR3 terminus, so this likely reflects a read error. The limits of the CDR3 on the DNA are not certain, so only TCRdb's listed CDR3 is given. This chain joins TRBV21-1 and TRBJ1-1. TRBV21-1 is shown as a pseudogene. Both ends counted, the CDR3 spans 11 residues. This CDR3 reads CASSKGPRAPC.

The rearrangement uses TRBV7-9 and TRBJ1-1; no firm D call. Germline CDR1 SEHNR, CDR2 FQNEAQ (reference sequence). The CDR3 is 12 amino acids. V lost 2 bases and J lost 4, with 5 bases in between. The chain's CDR3 is CASSLLATEAFF. The CDR3 DNA follows: TGTGCCAGCAGCTTACTGGCCACTGAAGCTTTCTTT.

The rearrangement joins TRBV5-1 to TRBJ1-1; D uncertain. The V gene lost 2 bases and the J gene lost 7 bases, with 21 bases spanning the gap. This CDR3 contains 16 residues. Looked up from germline, CDR1 is SGHRS and CDR2 is YFSETQ. The CDR3 DNA reads TGCGCCAGCAGCTTATCTCAAGGCGAATTAAGAAGTGAAGCTTTCTTT. Residues: CASSLSQGELRSEAFF.

The count of this clone is one. The chain recombines TRBV30 with TRBJ1-5; no clear D. The CDR3 length is 13 residues. Germline V gives CDR1 GTSNPN, CDR2 SVGIG (reference sequence). V was shortened by 5 bases and J by 8 bases, with 16 bases between the two germline ends. The CDR3 DNA reads TGTGCCTGGTCTCGGCCGCCGGAGGAGCCCCAGCATTTT. This gives the protein CAWSRPPEEPQHF.

The CDR3 sequence: CASSLPLRGELFF. CDR3 coding DNA: TGTGCCAGCAGTTTACCCCTTCGAGGGGAGCTGTTTTTT. The chain has TRBV27 and TRBJ2-2; D is uncertain. Between the trimmed V and J ends, which lost 2 bases and 8 bases, there was a span of 9 bases. CDR1 is MNHEY, CDR2 SMNVEV, per germline (reference sequence). This CDR3 comprises 13 residues.

This sequence joins TRBV21-1 and TRBJ1-5. TRBV21-1 is described as a pseudogene. The CDR3 length is 16 residues. The CDR3 reads CASNNKIGGSNQPQHF. In DNA form, the CDR3 reads TGTGCCAGCAACAACAAAATCGGGGGTAGCAATCAGCCCCAGCATTTT.

Comment on this clone: One end of the junction is discordant with germline, which a read error may explain. The genes are TRBV5-1 and TRBJ2-7, with 10 positions matching TRBD1. This CDR3 comprises 14 residues. Germline V gene lookup returns CDR1 SGHRS and CDR2 YFSETQ. CDR3 in amino acids: CASSLTGGSFEQYF. In nucleotides, the CDR3 is TGCGCCAGCAGTTTGACAGGGGGCTCCTTCGAGCAGTACTTC.

The CDR3 is CASSPGTGGTEAFF. The CDR3 region has the DNA TGTGCCAGTAGTCCCGGGACAGGTGGCACTGAAGCTTTCTTT. V gene TRBV19 combines with J gene TRBJ1-1, with 8 nucleotides matching TRBD1. This CDR3 is built from 14 residues. Germline lookup yields CDR1 LNHDA and CDR2 SQIVND (reference sequence). Unmatched junction bases numbered 6, after V lost 5 bases and J lost 4 bases.

The chain uses TRBV10-1 and TRBJ1-2, with TRBD1 matching over 7 bases. V shed 7 bases and J 6 bases; nucleotides not matched to a gene: 8. The germline V gene has CDR1 WNHNN and CDR2 SYGVQD (reference sequence). CDR3 length: 13 residues. The CDR3 loop is CASTLRQGNGYTF. The CDR3 coding sequence is TGCGCCAGCACTTTGCGACAGGGAAATGGCTACACCTTC.

This clone has a single count. Germline is not matched at one junction end, which may reflect a read error. V gene TRBV6-5 combines with J gene TRBJ2-5; D remains unclear. Germline CDR1 is MNHEY and CDR2 is SVGAGI. CDR3 length equals 15 residues. The CDR3 nucleotides are TGTGCCAGCAGTGACTCCCCCGGACCGAAAGAGACCCAGTACTTC. It is translated as CASSDSPGPKETQYF.

V is TRBV6-5 and J is TRBJ1-4; 8 bases are shared with TRBD1. This CDR3 has 14 amino acids. V trimming: 6 bases; J trimming: 6 bases; junction bases outside the gene matches: 6. Germline assignment: CDR1 MNHEY and CDR2 SVGAGI. The CDR3: CASSRGQGYEKLFF. CDR3 nucleotides: TGTGCCAGCAGCCGCGGACAGGGTTATGAAAAACTGTTTTTT.

V usage is TRBV10-3 and J usage is TRBJ1-1, with 8 bases matching TRBD1. The CDR3 is 15 residues long. Germline V gene sequence: CDR1 ENHRY, CDR2 SYGVKD. The junction had 14 bases not matched to a gene; V was cut back by 10 bases and J by 4 bases. Here the CDR3 DNA reads TGTGCCACTGGACAGGGCGCATGGGGGAGCACTGAAGCTTTCTTT. Encoded protein: CATGQGAWGSTEAFF.

This clone turned up a few times. V gene TRBV28 combines with J gene TRBJ2-7; D perhaps matches TRBD1 (6 bases). Germline CDR1 and CDR2: MDHEN and SYDVKM. The CDR3 has 13 residues. With 7 bases removed from V and 4 bases from J, the gap between germline ends came to 14 bases. CDR3 sequence (DNA): TGTGCCAGCAACCCCGGACAGCTATACGAGCAGTACTTC. This gives the protein CASNPGQLYEQYF.

The rearrangement uses TRBV7-3 and TRBJ1-2; a possible D gene is TRBD1 (5 bases). V was trimmed by 0 bases and J by 7 bases, leaving 21 bases between them. From germline, CDR1 is SGHTA and CDR2 FQGTGA. CDR3 length equals 17 residues. The CDR3 sequence is CASSLTGAGEINPGYTF. The CDR3, as DNA: TGTGCCAGCAGCTTAACAGGGGCAGGAGAGATAAACCCTGGCTACACCTTC.

A word on this clone: The same CDR3 can be traced to other DNA sequences in this sample. This chain uses TRBV10-3 with TRBJ1-5; TRBD1 aligns across 7 bases. The CDR3 has 13 residues. Trimming took 9 bases from V and 0 from J; bases not matched to a gene: 2. The V gene's germline CDR1 is ENHRY and CDR2 SYGVKD. CDR3 DNA sequence: TGTGCCATTGGGACAGATAGCAATCAGCCCCAGCATTTT. It is translated as CAIGTDSNQPQHF.

The chain joins TRBV5-1 to TRBJ1-1; unclear D gene. With 0 bases removed from V and 1 base from J, the gap between germline ends came to 10 bases. The CDR3 spans 15 residues. Germline assignment: CDR1 SGHRS and CDR2 YFSETQ. CDR3 loop: CASSLGVHRNTEAFF. The CDR3 nucleotides read TGCGCCAGCAGCTTGGGCGTCCACCGGAACACTGAAGCTTTCTTT. Combining the CDR3 with reference TRBV5-1 and TRBJ1-1 gives the whole variable domain KAGVTQTPRYLIKTRGQQVTLSCSPISGHRSVSWYQQTPGQGLQFLFEYFSETQRNKGNFPGRFSGRQFSNSRSEMNVSTLELGDSALYLCASSLGVHRNTEAFFGQGTRLTVV.

The chain combines TRBV6-2 or TRBV6-3 with TRBJ2-1; D is unclear. The germline CDR1 and CDR2 sequences are MNHEY and SVGEGT. CDR3 length equals 13 residues. Trimming pared 0 bases from V and 7 bases from J, leaving 7 bases between. The CDR3 loop reads CASSYSTANEQFF. The CDR3 nucleotides are TGTGCCAGCAGTTACTCCACAGCAAATGAGCAGTTCTTC.

The V call is TRBV27, the J call TRBJ1-2, with D unresolved. This CDR3 comprises 14 residues. Germline V CDR1 and CDR2: MNHEY, SMNVEV (reference sequence). Trimming pared 0 bases from V and 2 bases from J, leaving 7 bases between. The CDR3 DNA sequence: TGTGCCAGCAGTTTATCCCCCGGGAACTATGGCTACACCTTC. It is translated as CASSLSPGNYGYTF.

This clone was detected only a few times. The chain links TRBV10-3 to TRBJ1-4; 10 positions agree with TRBD1. This CDR3 is 16 amino acids long. Germline CDR1 and CDR2: ENHRY and SYGVKD. J gave up 4 bases and V 2 bases, and 4 bases lay outside the gene matches. CDR3 DNA sequence: TGTGCCATCAGTGAGCGACAGGGGGCGAGTAATGAAAAACTGTTTTTT. It yields the protein CAISERQGASNEKLFF.

The chain carries TRBV28 and TRBJ2-1, with D possibly being TRBD2 (6 bases). Germline V gene lookup returns CDR1 MDHEN and CDR2 SYDVKM. The CDR3 has 12 amino acids. With 6 bases removed from V and 5 bases from J, the gap between germline ends came to 8 bases. DNA for the CDR3: TGTGCCAGCAGGGAGGGGAACAATGAGCAGTTCTTC. Amino acid sequence: CASREGNNEQFF.

This rearrangement joins TRBV6-5 to TRBJ1-1; D is ambiguous. The V end was cut by 6 bases, the J end by 1 base, with 12 bases between. The V gene's germline CDR1 is MNHEY and CDR2 SVGAGI. The CDR3 extends over 14 amino acids. In DNA form, the CDR3 reads TGTGCCAGCAGCTCGTTAGCCCGGAACACTGAAGCTTTCTTT. It yields the protein CASSSLARNTEAFF.

The genes are TRBV6-4 and TRBJ2-7, with no clear D. Germline V gives CDR1 MRHNA, CDR2 SNTAGT. The CDR3 is made up of 14 amino acids. Trimming took 0 bases from V and 6 from J, leaving 12 bases between them. CDR3 nucleotide sequence: TGTGCCAGCAGTGACTCGGGTCGGCTCAGCGAGCAGTACTTC. Protein product: CASSDSGRLSEQYF.

The CDR3 sequence: CASSYGTENSPLHF. CDR3 nucleotide sequence: TGTGCCAGCAGTTACGGGACAGAAAATTCACCCCTCCACTTT. This rearrangement joins TRBV6-5 to TRBJ1-6; 7 bases line up with TRBD1. V shed 2 bases and J 7 bases; nucleotides not matched to a gene: 2. CDR1 and CDR2 from the germline V gene are MNHEY and SVGAGI. There are 14 residues in the CDR3.

The gene calls are TRBV15 and TRBJ2-1; 10 nucleotides align to TRBD2. J gave up 6 bases and V 3 bases, and 8 bases lay outside the gene matches. CDR1 is LNHNV and CDR2 is YYDKDF in the germline V gene (reference sequence). CDR3 length: 16 amino acids. The CDR3 bases are TGTGCCACCAGCAGTTATACCGGGACTAGCGCCAATGAGCAGTTCTTC. Encoded protein: CATSSYTGTSANEQFF.

V and J are TRBV5-4 and TRBJ1-1; perhaps TRBD1 as D (5 bases). The V gene lost 3 bases and the J gene lost 0 bases, with 6 bases spanning the gap. The CDR3 totals 13 residues. Per the germline V gene, CDR1 is SGHNT and CDR2 is YYREEE (reference sequence). The CDR3 DNA reads TGTGCCAGCAGCTCACAGGTGAACACTGAAGCTTTCTTT. It translates to CASSSQVNTEAFF.

The V gene is TRBV18, the J gene TRBJ2-7; D not certain. With 3 bases removed from V and 6 bases from J, the gap between germline ends came to 12 bases. Germline V CDR1 and CDR2: KGHSH, LQKENI. The CDR3 spans 13 residues. The CDR3 sequence: CASSPVTDSEQYF. The CDR3 DNA is TGTGCCAGCTCACCGGTTACCGATAGCGAGCAGTACTTC.